The 16 T cell receptor beta chains in this list originate from one sample, sequenced in a study of early T cells in non-severe SARS-CoV-2 infection. TCRdb fed the 5' RACE reads into MiXCR, producing one record per CDR3 protein. The table lists 30,000 or so distinct CDR3 sequences, under 7.5% of them singletons. The sequenced sample was whole blood. All receptors derive from an adult who was a healthcare worker with PCR-confirmed SARS-CoV-2 infection or an uninfected control (not recorded which).

This clonotype ranks as medium-sized. The CDR3 nucleotides read TGTGCCAGCAGTTTTCTAGGGACGGCTAACACCGGGGAGCTGTTTTTT. It yields the protein CASSFLGTANTGELFF. The chain couples TRBV28 to TRBJ2-2; D could derive from TRBD1 or TRBD2 (5 bases each). The germline V gene has CDR1 MDHEN and CDR2 SYDVKM. Trimming pared 3 bases from V and 2 bases from J, leaving 13 bases between. This CDR3 has 16 amino acids.

This clonotype was picked up many times. The chain combines TRBV20-1 with TRBJ2-7; TRBD2 might be the D (6 bases). This CDR3 comprises 14 residues. The V gene's germline CDR1 is DFQATT and CDR2 SNEGSKA (reference sequence). Trimming took 1 base from V and 0 from J, leaving 10 bases between them. CDR3 in amino acids: CSARVWTNSYEQYF. DNA of the CDR3: TGCAGTGCTAGAGTATGGACTAACTCCTACGAGCAGTACTTC.

Of note for this clonotype: Compared with germline, one end of the junction differs, possibly owing to a read error. The rearrangement uses TRBV4-1 and TRBJ1-4, with a possible D match to TRBD1 (5 bases). Germline CDR1 MGHRA, CDR2 YSYEKL. This CDR3 is built from 14 residues. CDR3 coding DNA: TGCGCCAGCAGCCCCGGGGCGTATAATGGAAAACTGTTTTTT. It encodes CASSPGAYNGKLFF.

At least ten counts were recorded for this clonotype. This chain connects TRBV19 to TRBJ1-5; 9 bases line up with TRBD1. This CDR3 has 15 residues. With V trimmed by 7 bases and J by 2 bases, 6 bases remained unmatched. The V gene's germline CDR1 is LNHDA and CDR2 SQIVND (reference sequence). The CDR3: CASNPRDRGNQPQHF. The DNA of the CDR3 is TGTGCCAGTAACCCGCGGGACAGGGGCAATCAGCCCCAGCATTTT.

Worth noting for this clonotype: A clone one base away is much larger, so this may be a read error. This CDR3 fails to terminate in the conserved phenylalanine or tryptophan, so it likely reflects a read error. The chain recombines TRBV9 with TRBJ2-3, with D unresolved. The germline V gene encodes CDR1 SGDLS and CDR2 YYNGEE. CDR3 length: 12 residues. Trimming cost V 3 bases and J 7 bases, with 9 bases left between them. The CDR3 DNA follows: TGTGCCAGCAGCGCGGTTGGGAATACGCAGTATCTT. It encodes CASSAVGNTQYL.

Ten or more counts support this clonotype. The chain employs TRBV3-1 and TRBJ2-3; D is ambiguous. V was shortened by 0 bases and J by 5 bases, with 9 bases between the two germline ends. Germline CDR1 and CDR2: LGHDT and YNNKEL (reference sequence). CDR3 length equals 14 residues. Here the CDR3 reads CASSQEYGRDTQYF. As DNA, the CDR3 is TGTGCCAGCAGCCAAGAATACGGACGAGATACGCAGTATTTT.

In this sample, this clonotype turned up many times. This chain uses TRBV10-2 with TRBJ1-1, with D unresolved. Germline V CDR1 and CDR2: WSHSY, SAAADI. The CDR3 sequence is 14 residues long. The V and J ends lost 3 bases and 5 bases respectively, with 13 bases between them. The CDR3 reads CASSDFGEGTEAFF. The CDR3 bases are TGCGCCAGCAGTGATTTCGGAGAGGGTACTGAAGCTTTCTTT.

The chain joins TRBV18 to TRBJ1-3, with 10 bases lining up with TRBD1. The CDR3 is made up of 17 amino acids. With V trimmed by 4 bases and J by 4 bases, 10 bases remained unmatched. The germline V gene encodes CDR1 KGHSH and CDR2 LQKENI. Here the CDR3 DNA reads TGTGCCAGCTCACGTCCCGGGACAGGGGTCGGAGGAAACACCATATATTTT. Residues: CASSRPGTGVGGNTIYF.

This clonotype was counted at least ten times. The chain links TRBV3-1 to TRBJ2-3; D remains ambiguous. Germline CDR1 LGHDT, CDR2 YNNKEL (reference sequence). V gave up 2 bases and J gave up 5 bases, with 5 bases separating them. CDR3 length equals 12 residues. The CDR3 protein is CASSQKGDTQYF. Here the CDR3 DNA reads TGTGCCAGCAGCCAAAAGGGAGATACGCAGTATTTT.

This clonotype was seen a few times. The chain links TRBV29-1 to TRBJ2-5; D call uncertain. Germline V gives CDR1 SQVTM, CDR2 ANQGSEA. The length of the CDR3 is 10 residues. The ends were cut back, 6 bases at V and 6 bases at J, with 8 bases in the middle. The CDR3 coding sequence is TGCAGCGTCGCTGACAAGACCCAGTACTTC. Translation gives CSVADKTQYF.

This clonotype was picked up many times. V and J are TRBV6-1 and TRBJ2-2, with 9 bases that match TRBD2. The V and J ends lost 5 bases and 6 bases, in that order; junction bases with no gene match: 7. Germline-derived CDR1 and CDR2 are MNHNS and SASEGT. The CDR3 is 15 amino acids. The CDR3 bases are TGTGCCAGCAGTCCTGTAGCGGGAGCCCCCGGGGAGCTGTTTTTT. Protein product: CASSPVAGAPGELFF.

The V and J genes are TRBV6-4 and TRBJ2-3; 8 bases match TRBD2. V was clipped by 8 bases and J by 3 bases; unmatched bases: 16. The germline CDR1 and CDR2 sequences are MRHNA and SNTAGT. There are 17 residues in the CDR3. The CDR3: CASSSRPAGDGTDTQYF. The CDR3 DNA sequence: TGTGCCAGCTCCAGTCGCCCAGCGGGAGATGGGACAGATACGCAGTATTTT.

This clonotype was observed at least ten times. The chain combines TRBV7-6 with TRBJ2-7, with D unclear. The CDR3 has 13 residues. V was cut by 3 bases and J by 5 bases, with 11 bases left in between. CDR1 and CDR2 from the germline V gene are SGHVS and FNYEAQ. CDR3 bases: TGTGCCAGCAGCTTTAAGTCGGATCACGAGCAGTACTTC. Protein product: CASSFKSDHEQYF. Drawing the rest from reference TRBV7-6 and TRBJ2-7, the complete variable domain is GAGVSQSPRYKVTKRGQDVALRCDPISGHVSLYWYRQALGQGPEFLTYFNYEAQQDKSGLPNDRFSAERPEGSISTLTIQRTEQRDSAMYRCASSFKSDHEQYFGPGTRLTVT.

Only a few counts were recorded for this clonotype. The V call is TRBV3-1, the J call TRBJ2-1; 8 nucleotides agree with TRBD2. CDR3 length: 16 residues. Germline V gene lookup returns CDR1 LGHDT and CDR2 YNNKEL (reference sequence). The V and J ends lost 8 bases and 0 bases, in that order; junction bases with no gene match: 9. The CDR3 DNA is TGTGCCAGCTCTTTGCGGGAGGTCTACTCCTACAATGAGCAGTTCTTC. This sequence encodes CASSLREVYSYNEQFF.

This clonotype was seen repeatedly, ten times or more. V gene TRBV6-9 combines with J gene TRBJ1-2; no definite D call. This CDR3 has 15 amino acids. CDR1 is MNHGY, CDR2 SVAAGI, per germline. Trimming pared 3 bases from V and 0 bases from J, leaving 11 bases between. CDR3 protein: CASSYLSSPNYGYTF. DNA for the CDR3: TGTGCCAGCAGTTACTTATCCAGTCCTAACTATGGCTACACCTTC.

At least ten counts were recorded for this clonotype. The gene calls are TRBV6-5 and TRBJ2-7; D remains unclear. This CDR3 spans 14 amino acids. Germline V gives CDR1 MNHEY, CDR2 SVGAGI. V was clipped by 2 bases and J by 1 base, with 9 bases between them. The chain's CDR3 is CASSYTTPSYEQYF. CDR3 coding DNA: TGTGCCAGCAGTTACACGACACCTTCCTACGAGCAGTACTTC.